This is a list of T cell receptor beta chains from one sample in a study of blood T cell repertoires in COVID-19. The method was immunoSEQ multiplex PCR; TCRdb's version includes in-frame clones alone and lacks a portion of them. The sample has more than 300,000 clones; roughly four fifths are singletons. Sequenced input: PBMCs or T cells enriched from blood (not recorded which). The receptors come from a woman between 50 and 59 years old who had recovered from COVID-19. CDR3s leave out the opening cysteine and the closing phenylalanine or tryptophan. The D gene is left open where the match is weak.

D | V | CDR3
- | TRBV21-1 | ASRGGDNNYGYT
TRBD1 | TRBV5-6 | ASSWTGSYWYGYT
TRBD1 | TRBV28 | ASSSPTGVYEKLF
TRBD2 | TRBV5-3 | ARSTERELNTGELF
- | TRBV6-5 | ASSPERVNSPLH
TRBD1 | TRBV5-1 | ASSLMPGQGAAGELF
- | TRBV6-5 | ASSYSGGGSYGYT
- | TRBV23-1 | ASSQSRSDEQY
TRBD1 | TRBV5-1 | ASSSTGDSGNTIY
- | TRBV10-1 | AKRDYTNTEAF
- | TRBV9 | ASSVDRGSYNEQF
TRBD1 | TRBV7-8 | ASSVRDRKAYEQY
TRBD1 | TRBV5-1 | ASSDGTGFDGYT
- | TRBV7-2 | ASSSSGVFSQETQY
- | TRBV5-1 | ASSLARSGRNEQF
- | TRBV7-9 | ASSLSVDTQY
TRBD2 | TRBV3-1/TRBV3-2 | ASSQVRSGGPFGELF
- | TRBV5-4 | ASSRDMDTEAF
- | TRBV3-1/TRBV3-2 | ASSQDGTYYGYT
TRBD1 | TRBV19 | ASRPNHPGQGLQETQY
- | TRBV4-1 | ASSQDRGFADTQY
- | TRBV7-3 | ASSFDSRNSPLH
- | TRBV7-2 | ASSPAGRTDTQY
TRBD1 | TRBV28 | ASRQQGAVWGGYT
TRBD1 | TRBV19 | ASRIPGQGVRGAF
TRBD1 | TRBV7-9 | ASSPDRLTGGNTIY
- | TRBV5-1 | ASSLGEPGTEAF
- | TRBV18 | ASSPAASDGRGNYGYT
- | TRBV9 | ASTPPGVLWSTEAF
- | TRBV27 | ATGVAGVAF
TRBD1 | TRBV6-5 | ASSYSGTGKMNEQF
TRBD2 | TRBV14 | ASSQGLAGAATGELF
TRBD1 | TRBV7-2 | ASSPGQGNTGELF
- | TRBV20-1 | SASRPLREETQY
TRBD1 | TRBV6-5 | ASSFKGASYNSPLH
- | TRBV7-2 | ASSFGLQNNEQF
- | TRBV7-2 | ASSTRGRTVNTEAF
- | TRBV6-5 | ASSYFDEQF
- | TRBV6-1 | ASSELAGRANQPQH
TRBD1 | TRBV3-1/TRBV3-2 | ASSPGQANTEAF
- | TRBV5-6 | ASSLAFEQF
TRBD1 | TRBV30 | AWSVGGGDQPQH
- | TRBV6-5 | ASSSASRGSPLH